This T cell receptor (beta chain) was obtained from a study of human T cells and chemical hapten exposure. The table lists this clonotype with many counts. Unfractionated whole blood was the source of the extracted total RNA. TCRdb re-called the 5' RACE reads through MiXCR, storing one row per CDR3 protein. The profile shows some 150,000 distinct CDR3 sequences, roughly 4% of them singletons. This sequence was found in a female donor in good health.

For the CDR3, the DNA is TGTGCCAGCGGCGGGGGGGCCTCGTACAATGAGCAGTTCTTC. This translates into CASGGGASYNEQFF. The chain employs TRBV2 and TRBJ2-1; the match to TRBD2 covers 9 bases. Germline V lookup: CDR1 SNHLY, CDR2 FYNNEI. V trimming: 8 bases; J trimming: 4 bases; junction bases outside the gene matches: 6. CDR3 length: 14 residues. The variable domain in full, completed from reference TRBV2 and TRBJ2-1, reads EPEVTQTPSHQVTQMGQEVILRCVPISNHLYFYWYRQILGQKVEFLVSFYNNEISEKSEIFDDQFSVERPDGSNFTLKIRSTKLEDSAMYFCASGGGASYNEQFFGPGTRLTVL.